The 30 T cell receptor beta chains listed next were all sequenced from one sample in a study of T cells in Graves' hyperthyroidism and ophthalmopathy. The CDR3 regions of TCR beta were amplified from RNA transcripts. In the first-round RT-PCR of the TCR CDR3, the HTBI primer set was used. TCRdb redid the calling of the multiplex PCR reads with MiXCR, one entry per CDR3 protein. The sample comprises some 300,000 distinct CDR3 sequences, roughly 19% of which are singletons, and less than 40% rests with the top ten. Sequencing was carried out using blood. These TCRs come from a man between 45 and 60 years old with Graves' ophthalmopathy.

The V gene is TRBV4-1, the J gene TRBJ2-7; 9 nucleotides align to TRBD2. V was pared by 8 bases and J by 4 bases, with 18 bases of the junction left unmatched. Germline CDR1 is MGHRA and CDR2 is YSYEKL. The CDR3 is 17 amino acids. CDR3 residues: CASSGVGSGSNWYEQYF. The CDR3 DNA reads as TGCGCCAGCTCTGGGGTGGGTAGCGGGAGTAACTGGTACGAGCAGTACTTC.

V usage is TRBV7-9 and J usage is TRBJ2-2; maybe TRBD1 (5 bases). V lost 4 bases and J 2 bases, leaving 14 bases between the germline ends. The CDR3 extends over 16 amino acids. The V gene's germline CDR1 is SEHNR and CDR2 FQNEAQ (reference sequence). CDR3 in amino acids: CASSSTGTTNTGELFF. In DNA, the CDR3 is TGTGCCAGCAGCTCTACAGGAACCACTAACACCGGGGAGCTGTTTTTT.

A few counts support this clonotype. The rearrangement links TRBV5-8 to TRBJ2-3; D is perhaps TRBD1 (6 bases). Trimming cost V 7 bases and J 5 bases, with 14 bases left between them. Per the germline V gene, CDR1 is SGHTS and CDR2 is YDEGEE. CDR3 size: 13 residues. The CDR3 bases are TGTGCCAGCGCATCCGGACAGATAGATACGCAGTATTTT. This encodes CASASGQIDTQYF.

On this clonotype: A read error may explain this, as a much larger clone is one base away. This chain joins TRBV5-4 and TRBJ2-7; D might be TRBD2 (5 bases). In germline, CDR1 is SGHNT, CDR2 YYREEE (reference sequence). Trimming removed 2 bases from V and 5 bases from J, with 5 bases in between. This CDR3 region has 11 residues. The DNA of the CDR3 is TGTGCCAGCAGCTTCGGGGACGAGCAGTACTTC. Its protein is CASSFGDEQYF. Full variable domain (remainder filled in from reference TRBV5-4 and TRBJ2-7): ETGVTQSPTHLIKTRGQQVTLRCSSQSGHNTVSWYQQALGQGPQFIFQYYREEENGRGNFPPRFSGLQFPNYSSELNVNALELDDSALYLCASSFGDEQYFGPGTRLTVT.

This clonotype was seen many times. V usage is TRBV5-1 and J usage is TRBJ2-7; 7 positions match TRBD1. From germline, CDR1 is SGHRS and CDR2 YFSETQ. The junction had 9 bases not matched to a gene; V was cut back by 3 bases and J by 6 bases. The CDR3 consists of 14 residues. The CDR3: CASSSTGRPVEQYF. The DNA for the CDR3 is TGCGCCAGCAGCTCGACAGGGCGGCCAGTCGAGCAGTACTTC.

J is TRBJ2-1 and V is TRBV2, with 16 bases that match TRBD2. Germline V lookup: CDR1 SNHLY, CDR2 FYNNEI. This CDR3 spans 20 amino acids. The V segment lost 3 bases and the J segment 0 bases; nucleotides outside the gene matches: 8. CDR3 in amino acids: CASSDSGLAGGRSSYNEQFF. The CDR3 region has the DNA TGTGCCAGCAGTGACTCGGGACTAGCGGGAGGGCGGAGCTCCTACAATGAGCAGTTCTTC.

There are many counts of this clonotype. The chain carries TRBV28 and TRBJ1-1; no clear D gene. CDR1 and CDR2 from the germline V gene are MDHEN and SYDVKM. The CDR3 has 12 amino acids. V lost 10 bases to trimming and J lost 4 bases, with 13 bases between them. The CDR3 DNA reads TGTGCCACCCAGGCAACGAGCACTGAAGCTTTCTTT. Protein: CATQATSTEAFF.

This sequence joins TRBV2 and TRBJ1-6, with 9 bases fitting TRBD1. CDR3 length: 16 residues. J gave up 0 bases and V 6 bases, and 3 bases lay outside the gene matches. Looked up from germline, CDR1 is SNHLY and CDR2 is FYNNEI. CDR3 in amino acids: CASRGTGSSYNSPLHF. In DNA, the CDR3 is TGTGCCAGCAGGGGGACAGGGTCCTCCTATAATTCACCCCTCCACTTT.

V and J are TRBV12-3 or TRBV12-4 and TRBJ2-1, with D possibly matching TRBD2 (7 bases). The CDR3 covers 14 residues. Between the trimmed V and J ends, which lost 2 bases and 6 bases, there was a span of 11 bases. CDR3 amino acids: CASSLIRGANEQFF. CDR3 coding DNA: TGTGCCAGCAGTTTAATCCGGGGGGCCAATGAGCAGTTCTTC.

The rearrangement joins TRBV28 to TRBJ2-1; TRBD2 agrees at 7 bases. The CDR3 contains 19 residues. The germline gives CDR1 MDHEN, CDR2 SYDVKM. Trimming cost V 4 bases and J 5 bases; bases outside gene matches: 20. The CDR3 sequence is CASSSGTIAAGPINNEQFF. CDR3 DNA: TGTGCCAGCAGTTCGGGGACTATCGCGGCGGGACCTATTAACAATGAGCAGTTCTTC.

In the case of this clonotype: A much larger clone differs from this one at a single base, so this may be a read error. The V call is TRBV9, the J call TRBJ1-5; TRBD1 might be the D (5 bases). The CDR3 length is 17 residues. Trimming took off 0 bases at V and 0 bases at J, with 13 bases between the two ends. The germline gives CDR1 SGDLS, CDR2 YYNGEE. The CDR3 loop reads CASSVARQYDSNQPQHF. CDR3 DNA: TGTGCCAGCAGCGTAGCCAGACAGTATGATAGCAATCAGCCCCAGCATTTT.

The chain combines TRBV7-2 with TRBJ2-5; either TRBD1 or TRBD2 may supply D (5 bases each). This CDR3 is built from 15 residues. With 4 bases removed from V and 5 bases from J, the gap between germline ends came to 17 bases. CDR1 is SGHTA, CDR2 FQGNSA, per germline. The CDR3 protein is CASSSSLGRGETQYF. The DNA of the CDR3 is TGTGCCAGCAGCTCCTCCTTGGGGCGCGGGGAGACCCAGTACTTC.

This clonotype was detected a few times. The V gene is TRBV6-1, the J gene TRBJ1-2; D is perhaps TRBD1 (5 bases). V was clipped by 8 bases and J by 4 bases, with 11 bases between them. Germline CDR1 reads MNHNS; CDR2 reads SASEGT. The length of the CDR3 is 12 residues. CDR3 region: CASAGQRYGYTF. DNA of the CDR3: TGTGCCAGCGCGGGGCAGCGCTATGGCTACACCTTC.

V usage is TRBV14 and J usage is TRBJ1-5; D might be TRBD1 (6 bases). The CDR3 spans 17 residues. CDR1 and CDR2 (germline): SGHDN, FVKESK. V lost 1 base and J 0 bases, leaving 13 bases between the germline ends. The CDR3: CASSQVCMDSSNQPQHF. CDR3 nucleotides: TGTGCCAGCAGCCAAGTCTGCATGGACAGTAGCAATCAGCCCCAGCATTTT.

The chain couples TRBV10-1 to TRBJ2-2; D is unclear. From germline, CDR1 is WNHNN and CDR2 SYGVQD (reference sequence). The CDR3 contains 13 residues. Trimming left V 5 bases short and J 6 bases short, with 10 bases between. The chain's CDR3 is CASSHSQAGELFF. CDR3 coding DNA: TGCGCCAGCAGTCACAGTCAGGCCGGGGAGCTGTTTTTT.

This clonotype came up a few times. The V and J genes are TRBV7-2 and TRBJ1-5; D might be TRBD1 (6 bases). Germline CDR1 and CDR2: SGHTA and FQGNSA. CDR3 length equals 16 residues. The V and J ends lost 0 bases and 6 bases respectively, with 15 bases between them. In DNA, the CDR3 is TGTGCCAGCAGCTTAGCGGGACACCTCGGGAGTCAGCCCCAGCATTTT. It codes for CASSLAGHLGSQPQHF.

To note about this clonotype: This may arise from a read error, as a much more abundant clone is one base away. The CDR3 loop is CASLFSDTQCF. DNA for the CDR3: TGTGCCAGCCTCTTTTCAGATACGCAGTGTTTT. The genes are TRBV7-8 and TRBJ2-3; unclear D gene. Germline lookup yields CDR1 SGHVS and CDR2 FQNEAQ. The CDR3 contains 11 residues. Filled out from reference TRBV7-8 and TRBJ2-3, the complete variable domain reads GAGVSQSPRYKVAKRGQDVALRCDPISGHVSLFWYQQALGQGPEFLTYFQNEAQLDKSGLPSDRFFAERPEGSVSTLKIQRTQQEDSAVYLCASLFSDTQCFGPGTRLTVL.

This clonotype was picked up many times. CDR3 in amino acids: CASKRTSNTYEQYF. The CDR3 nucleotides are TGTGCCAGCAAAAGGACTAGCAACACCTACGAGCAGTACTTC. V gene TRBV2 combines with J gene TRBJ2-7, with 8 positions matching TRBD2. J gave up 2 bases and V 7 bases, and 7 bases lay outside the gene matches. This CDR3 region has 14 residues. Germline V gene data show CDR1 as SNHLY and CDR2 as FYNNEI.

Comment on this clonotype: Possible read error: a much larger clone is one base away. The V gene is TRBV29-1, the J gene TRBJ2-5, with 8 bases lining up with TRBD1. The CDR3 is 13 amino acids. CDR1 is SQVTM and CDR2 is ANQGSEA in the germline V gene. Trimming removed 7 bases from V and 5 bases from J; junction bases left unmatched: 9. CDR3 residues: CSDLTGTGETQYF. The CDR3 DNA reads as TGCAGCGACCTAACGGGGACAGGCGAGACCCAGTACTTC.

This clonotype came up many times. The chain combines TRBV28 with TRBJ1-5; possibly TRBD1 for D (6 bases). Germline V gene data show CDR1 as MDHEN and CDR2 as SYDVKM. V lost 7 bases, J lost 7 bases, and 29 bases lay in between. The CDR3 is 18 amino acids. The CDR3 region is CASTTFEGLQGGGQPQHF. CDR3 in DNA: TGTGCCAGCACCACTTTTGAGGGGTTACAGGGAGGTGGGCAGCCCCAGCATTTT.

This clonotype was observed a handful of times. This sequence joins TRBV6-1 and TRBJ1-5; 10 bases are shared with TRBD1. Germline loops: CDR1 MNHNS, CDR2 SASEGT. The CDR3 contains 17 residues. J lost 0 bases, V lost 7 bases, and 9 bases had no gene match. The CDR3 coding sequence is TGTGCCAGCAAGAGGGGGACAGGGGCATATAGCAATCAGCCCCAGCATTTT. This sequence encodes CASKRGTGAYSNQPQHF.

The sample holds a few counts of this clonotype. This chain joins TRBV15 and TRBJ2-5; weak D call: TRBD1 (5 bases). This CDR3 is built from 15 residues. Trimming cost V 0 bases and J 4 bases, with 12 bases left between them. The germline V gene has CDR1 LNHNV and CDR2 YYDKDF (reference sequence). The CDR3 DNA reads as TGTGCCACCAGCAGAGATCCAGGGAAGGGAGAGACCCAGTACTTC. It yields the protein CATSRDPGKGETQYF. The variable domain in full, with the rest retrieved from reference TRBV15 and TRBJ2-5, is DAMVIQNPRYQVTQFGKPVTLSCSQTLNHNVMYWYQQKSSQAPKLLFHYYDKDFNNEADTPDNFQSRRPNTSFCFLDIRSPGLGDTAMYLCATSRDPGKGETQYFGPGTRLLVL.

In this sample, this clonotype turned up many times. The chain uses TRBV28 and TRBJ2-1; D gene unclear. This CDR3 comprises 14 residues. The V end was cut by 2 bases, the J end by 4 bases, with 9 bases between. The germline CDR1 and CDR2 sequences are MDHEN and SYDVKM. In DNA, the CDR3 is TGTGCCAGCAGTTTAGTGATAGGGTACAATGAGCAGTTCTTC. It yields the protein CASSLVIGYNEQFF.

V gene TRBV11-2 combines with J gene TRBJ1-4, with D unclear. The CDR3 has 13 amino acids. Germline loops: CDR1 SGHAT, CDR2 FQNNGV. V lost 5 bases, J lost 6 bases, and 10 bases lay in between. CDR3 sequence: CASSLVTDEKLFF. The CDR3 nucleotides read TGTGCCAGCAGCCTTGTGACCGATGAAAAACTGTTTTTT.

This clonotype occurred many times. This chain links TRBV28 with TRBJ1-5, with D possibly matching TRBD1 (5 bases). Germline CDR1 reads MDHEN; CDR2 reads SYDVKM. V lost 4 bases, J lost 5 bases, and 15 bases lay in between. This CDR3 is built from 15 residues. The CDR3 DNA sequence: TGTGCCAGCAGTTCAGGTATCGGGACTTATCAGCCCCAGCATTTT. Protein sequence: CASSSGIGTYQPQHF.

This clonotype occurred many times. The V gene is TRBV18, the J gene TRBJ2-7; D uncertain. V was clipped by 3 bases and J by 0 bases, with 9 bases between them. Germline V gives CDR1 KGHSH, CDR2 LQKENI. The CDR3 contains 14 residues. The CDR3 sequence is CASSPGTSSYEQYF. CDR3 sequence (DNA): TGTGCCAGCTCACCCGGAACCAGCTCCTACGAGCAGTACTTC.

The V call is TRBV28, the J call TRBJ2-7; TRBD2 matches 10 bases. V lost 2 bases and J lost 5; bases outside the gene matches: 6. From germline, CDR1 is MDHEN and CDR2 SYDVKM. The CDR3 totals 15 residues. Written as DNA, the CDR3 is TGTGCCAGCAGTTTAGCCGGGACTAGCGACCACGAGCAGTACTTC. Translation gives CASSLAGTSDHEQYF.

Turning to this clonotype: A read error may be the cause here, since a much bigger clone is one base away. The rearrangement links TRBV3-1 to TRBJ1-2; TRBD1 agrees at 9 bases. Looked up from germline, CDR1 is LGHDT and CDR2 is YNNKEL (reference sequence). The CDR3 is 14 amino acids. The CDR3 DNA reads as TGTGCCAACAGCCAGGTTAACAGGGGGCTTGGCTACACCTTC. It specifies CANSQVNRGLGYTF.

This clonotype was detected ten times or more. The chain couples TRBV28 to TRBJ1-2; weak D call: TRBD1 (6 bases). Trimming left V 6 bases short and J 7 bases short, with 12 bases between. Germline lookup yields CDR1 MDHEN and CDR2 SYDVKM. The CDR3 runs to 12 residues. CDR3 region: CASRVGARGYTF. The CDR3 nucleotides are TGTGCCAGCAGAGTGGGGGCGCGTGGCTACACCTTC.

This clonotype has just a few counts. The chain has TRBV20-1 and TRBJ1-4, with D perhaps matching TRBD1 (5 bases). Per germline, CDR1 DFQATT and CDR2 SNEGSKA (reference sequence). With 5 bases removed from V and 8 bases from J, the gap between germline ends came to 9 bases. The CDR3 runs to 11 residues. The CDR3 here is CSAWTREKLFF. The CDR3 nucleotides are TGCAGTGCTTGGACACGGGAAAAACTGTTTTTT.